The 28 T cell receptor beta chains in this list originate from one sample, sequenced in a study of identical twins. TCRdb itself ran the 5' RACE reads through MiXCR, one entry per CDR3 protein. This sample yields around 1.7 million distinct CDR3 sequences, of which more than 30% are seen a single time; about 0.27% belongs to the top ten. Sample: cord blood. Receptors originate from a newborn girl in good health.

This rearrangement joins TRBV6-5 to TRBJ2-3; D is unresolved. The CDR3 covers 14 residues. Trimming pared 11 bases from V and 0 bases from J, leaving 15 bases between. From germline, CDR1 is MNHEY and CDR2 SVGAGI. Written as DNA, the CDR3 is TGTGCCGCCCGTCGTGGGGTTAGCACAGATACGCAGTATTTT. Protein: CAARRGVSTDTQYF.

V usage is TRBV6-5 and J usage is TRBJ2-2; tentatively, D is TRBD1 or TRBD2 (5 bases each). Trimming shortened V by 0 bases and J by 5 bases, and 10 bases separated the two germline ends. Germline CDR1 MNHEY, CDR2 SVGAGI. The CDR3 contains 15 residues. CDR3 DNA sequence: TGTGCCAGCAGTTACTCCGGGGCACTGACCGGGGAGCTGTTTTTT. It translates to CASSYSGALTGELFF.

The chain is built from TRBV5-1 and TRBJ2-1; D is perhaps TRBD1 or TRBD2 (5 bases each). The CDR3 runs 14 residues. The germline gives CDR1 SGHRS, CDR2 YFSETQ. Trimming cost V 2 bases and J 7 bases, with 13 bases left between them. The CDR3 coding sequence is TGCGCCAGCAGCTTCCCAGGGAGCCTAAATGAGCAGTTCTTC. Protein sequence: CASSFPGSLNEQFF.

V is TRBV4-2 and J is TRBJ1-1; D is perhaps TRBD1 (6 bases). CDR1 is LGHNA, CDR2 YNFKEQ, per germline. V was clipped by 2 bases and J by 2 bases, with 9 bases between them. The CDR3 has 14 residues. In DNA form, the CDR3 reads TGTGCCAGCAGCCAACTGGACAGTAACACTGAAGCTTTCTTT. This encodes CASSQLDSNTEAFF.

This clonotype occurred a few times. The chain carries TRBV12-3 or TRBV12-4 and TRBJ1-1; TRBD1 might be the D (5 bases). Trimming cost V 2 bases and J 0 bases, with 10 bases left between them. The CDR3 is 15 amino acids. CDR3 nucleotides: TGTGCCAGCAGTTTATATCGACAGCTGAACACTGAAGCTTTCTTT. This gives the protein CASSLYRQLNTEAFF.

The chain recombines TRBV2 with TRBJ2-2, with 10 bases lining up with TRBD1. After removal of 9 bases from V and 3 bases from J, the junction contained 1 base not matched to a gene. CDR3 length: 13 residues. In germline, CDR1 is SNHLY, CDR2 FYNNEI. Written as DNA, the CDR3 is TGTGCCAGGACAGGGGGCTACACCGGGGAGCTGTTTTTT. Translating gives CARTGGYTGELFF.

This sequence joins TRBV20-1 and TRBJ1-5; D is perhaps TRBD1 (5 bases). CDR1 DFQATT and CDR2 SNEGSKA come from the germline V gene (reference sequence). With 3 bases removed from V and 5 bases from J, the gap between germline ends came to 11 bases. This CDR3 region has 13 residues. The CDR3 is CSASQGRDQPQHF. In DNA form, the CDR3 reads TGCAGTGCTAGCCAGGGTAGGGATCAGCCCCAGCATTTT.

The rearrangement links TRBV20-1 to TRBJ2-5; D is possibly TRBD1 (5 bases). CDR3 length: 14 residues. CDR1 DFQATT and CDR2 SNEGSKA come from the germline V gene (reference sequence). V lost 1 base and J 11 bases, leaving 20 bases between the germline ends. The CDR3 reads CSARGGRLLHEQYF. CDR3 coding DNA: TGCAGTGCTAGAGGGGGCAGGCTTCTCCATGAGCAGTACTTC.

In this sample, this clonotype turned up a few times. The V gene is TRBV20-1, the J gene TRBJ2-4; D not resolved. Germline CDR1 reads DFQATT; CDR2 reads SNEGSKA (reference sequence). The V end was cut by 4 bases, the J end by 0 bases, with 10 bases between. The CDR3 is 14 residues long. CDR3 sequence (DNA): TGCAGTGCTAATGCCTTAATAGCCAAAAACATTCAGTACTTC. Translated: CSANALIAKNIQYF.

The J gene is TRBJ2-1, the V gene TRBV3-1; 15 nucleotides line up with TRBD2. With the DNA end fitting TRBJ2-7 better, the J assignment may be wrong. Germline-derived CDR1 and CDR2 are LGHDT and YNNKEL (reference sequence). This CDR3 is built from 19 residues. This CDR3 reads CASSPGTSGRPLSYNEQYF. In nucleotides, the CDR3 is TGTGCCAGCAGCCCTGGGACTAGCGGGAGGCCGCTTTCCTACAATGAGCAGTACTTC.

This chain links TRBV7-9 with TRBJ1-4; 9 nucleotides match TRBD1. V was pared by 5 bases and J by 1 base, with 5 bases of the junction left unmatched. Germline values: CDR1 SEHNR, CDR2 FQNEAQ (reference sequence). The CDR3 runs 16 residues. Here the CDR3 DNA reads TGTGCCAGCAGCAAGTGGGGACAGGGAACTAATGAAAAACTGTTTTTT. This sequence encodes CASSKWGQGTNEKLFF.

This clonotype was seen more than once but under ten times. This chain links TRBV3-1 with TRBJ1-3; D gene uncertain. Germline V gene sequence: CDR1 LGHDT, CDR2 YNNKEL (reference sequence). The V gene lost 4 bases and the J gene lost 0 bases, with 10 bases spanning the gap. This CDR3 comprises 15 residues. The CDR3, as DNA: TGTGCCAGCAGCCCTGCGGTATACTCTGGAAACACCATATATTTT. Encoded protein: CASSPAVYSGNTIYF.

In its sample, this clonotype was seen a few times. The V gene is TRBV3-1, the J gene TRBJ2-7; D gene ambiguous. The V end was cut by 1 base, the J end by 0 bases, with 16 bases between. Germline CDR1 LGHDT, CDR2 YNNKEL (reference sequence). This CDR3 is built from 17 residues. This CDR3 is CASSQVLVLKSSYEQYF. Here the CDR3 DNA reads TGTGCCAGCAGCCAAGTTTTAGTGCTAAAGAGCTCCTACGAGCAGTACTTC.

This clonotype appeared a single time. The J gene is TRBJ2-3, the V gene TRBV20-1, with TRBD2 matching 10 bases. V gave up 3 bases and J gave up 14 bases; unmatched junction bases: 11. CDR1 is DFQATT, CDR2 SNEGSKA, per germline (reference sequence). The CDR3 is 13 amino acids. In DNA form, the CDR3 reads TGCAGTGCTAGTTGGAGCGGGGGGGAACCTCGGTATTTT. It is translated as CSASWSGGEPRYF.

CDR3 nucleotide sequence: TGCAGTGTAATAACAGACGCACTCTATGGCTACACCTTC. It codes for CSVITDALYGYTF. J is TRBJ1-2 and V is TRBV20-1; no clear D. Germline CDR1 reads DFQATT; CDR2 reads SNEGSKA (reference sequence). CDR3 length: 13 amino acids. V was clipped by 7 bases and J by 4 bases, with 16 bases between them.

The chain couples TRBV9 to TRBJ2-5, with TRBD2 as a possible D gene (5 bases). Germline V gives CDR1 SGDLS, CDR2 YYNGEE. This CDR3 spans 15 amino acids. Between the trimmed V and J ends, which lost 0 bases and 0 bases, there was a span of 9 bases. CDR3: CASSVGWRDQETQYF. The DNA for the CDR3 is TGTGCCAGCAGCGTAGGTTGGCGGGACCAAGAGACCCAGTACTTC.

The genes are TRBV20-1 and TRBJ2-5; D may be TRBD1 (6 bases). The CDR3 spans 13 residues. Trimming removed 6 bases from V and 11 bases from J, with 22 bases in between. In germline, CDR1 is DFQATT, CDR2 SNEGSKA (reference sequence). The CDR3 nucleotides read TGCAGTGCACCCATGGACAGACACAATGAGCAGTACTTC. Translated, it gives CSAPMDRHNEQYF.

Remarks on this clonotype: One end of the junction varies from germline; a read error may be responsible. The rearrangement links TRBV28 to TRBJ2-5, with 7 bases that match TRBD1. CDR3 size: 14 residues. Per germline, CDR1 MDHEN and CDR2 SYDVKM. The CDR3 here is CASRRDRGKETRYF. The DNA for the CDR3 is TGTGCCAGCAGACGGGACAGAGGGAAAGAGACCCGGTACTTC.

This sequence joins TRBV4-2 and TRBJ2-3; TRBD2 agrees at 8 bases. The V segment lost 1 base and the J segment 0 bases; nucleotides outside the gene matches: 12. The length of the CDR3 is 19 residues. From germline, CDR1 is LGHNA and CDR2 YNFKEQ. The CDR3 DNA sequence: TGTGCCAGCAGCCAAGGCCCTCGGACTAGCTGGGCTAGCACAGATACGCAGTATTTT. Translating it yields CASSQGPRTSWASTDTQYF.

The chain is built from TRBV12-3 or TRBV12-4 and TRBJ2-3; D is perhaps TRBD1 or TRBD2 (5 bases each). This CDR3 is built from 15 residues. Trimming took off 5 bases at V and 0 bases at J, with 12 bases between the two ends. The CDR3 reads CASSQTWDSTDTQYF. Here the CDR3 DNA reads TGTGCCAGCAGTCAAACTTGGGACAGCACAGATACGCAGTATTTT.

This clonotype was recorded a few times. The V gene is TRBV12-3 or TRBV12-4, the J gene TRBJ2-7; tentatively, D is TRBD2 (6 bases). The CDR3 is made up of 15 amino acids. Trimming cost V 7 bases and J 2 bases, with 18 bases left between them. Written as DNA, the CDR3 is TGTGCCAGCACCACTGACGGGAGCTCGGCCTACGAGCAGTACTTC. This translates into CASTTDGSSAYEQYF.

This clonotype was seen only a few times. The CDR3 reads CASRRSGPTDTQYF. CDR3 coding DNA: TGTGCCAGCAGACGTAGCGGACCCACAGATACGCAGTATTTT. This sequence joins TRBV3-1 and TRBJ2-3; possibly TRBD2 for D (6 bases). The V and J ends lost 6 bases and 2 bases respectively, with 12 bases between them. Germline CDR1 and CDR2: LGHDT and YNNKEL (reference sequence). The CDR3 loop spans 14 amino acids.

Only a few counts were recorded for this clonotype. In DNA, the CDR3 is TGTGCCAGCGTTCGCAGGAGCTCACGCACAGATACGCAGTATTTT. Translated: CASVRRSSRTDTQYF. The V call is TRBV6-1, the J call TRBJ2-3, with D unclear. V lost 8 bases, J lost 1 base, and 16 bases lay in between. The CDR3 is 15 residues long. The germline gives CDR1 MNHNS, CDR2 SASEGT.

This clonotype was seen just once. The chain has TRBV6-1 and TRBJ1-1; D is undetermined. Germline V CDR1 and CDR2: MNHNS, SASEGT. The CDR3 extends over 13 amino acids. The ends were cut back, 6 bases at V and 1 base at J, with 9 bases in the middle. CDR3 sequence (DNA): TGTGCCAGCAGAGGCCTTCCGAACACTGAAGCTTTCTTT. Its protein is CASRGLPNTEAFF.

This clonotype was detected only a few times. J is TRBJ2-1 and V is TRBV2; D is perhaps TRBD2 (5 bases). Germline V gene lookup returns CDR1 SNHLY and CDR2 FYNNEI. This CDR3 has 15 amino acids. V was cut by 2 bases and J by 8 bases, with 16 bases left in between. The CDR3 loop is CASSETGVLNHEQFF. CDR3 DNA sequence: TGTGCCAGCAGTGAAACCGGGGTTCTGAATCATGAGCAGTTCTTC.

This clonotype has a handful of counts. The V call is TRBV2, the J call TRBJ2-3; TRBD2 agrees at 10 bases. V lost 4 bases and J lost 5; bases outside the gene matches: 6. Germline assignment: CDR1 SNHLY and CDR2 FYNNEI. The CDR3 contains 15 residues. The CDR3 region is CASSVLAGGRDTQYF. DNA for the CDR3: TGTGCCAGCAGTGTTTTAGCGGGAGGTCGAGATACGCAGTATTTT.

V gene TRBV5-6 combines with J gene TRBJ2-1, with D perhaps matching TRBD1 (6 bases). CDR1 SGHDT and CDR2 YYEEEE come from the germline V gene. Trimming removed 4 bases from V and 5 bases from J, with 19 bases in between. The CDR3 extends over 16 amino acids. The chain's CDR3 is CASSPTDRYGDNEQFF. CDR3 DNA: TGTGCCAGCAGCCCGACAGACAGGTACGGTGACAATGAGCAGTTCTTC. Full variable domain (outside the CDR3, taken from reference TRBV5-6 and TRBJ2-1): DAGVTQSPTHLIKTRGQQVTLRCSPKSGHDTVSWYQQALGQGPQFIFQYYEEEERQRGNFPDRFSGHQFPNYSSELNVNALLLGDSALYLCASSPTDRYGDNEQFFGPGTRLTVL.

The V call is TRBV10-3, the J call TRBJ2-5; 10 bases line up with TRBD2. The germline CDR1 and CDR2 sequences are ENHRY and SYGVKD. The CDR3 extends over 13 amino acids. J gave up 11 bases and V 10 bases, and 13 bases lay outside the gene matches. CDR3 coding DNA: TGTGCCAGTGGACTAGCGGCCCCCAATGAGCAGTACTTC. It yields the protein CASGLAAPNEQYF.